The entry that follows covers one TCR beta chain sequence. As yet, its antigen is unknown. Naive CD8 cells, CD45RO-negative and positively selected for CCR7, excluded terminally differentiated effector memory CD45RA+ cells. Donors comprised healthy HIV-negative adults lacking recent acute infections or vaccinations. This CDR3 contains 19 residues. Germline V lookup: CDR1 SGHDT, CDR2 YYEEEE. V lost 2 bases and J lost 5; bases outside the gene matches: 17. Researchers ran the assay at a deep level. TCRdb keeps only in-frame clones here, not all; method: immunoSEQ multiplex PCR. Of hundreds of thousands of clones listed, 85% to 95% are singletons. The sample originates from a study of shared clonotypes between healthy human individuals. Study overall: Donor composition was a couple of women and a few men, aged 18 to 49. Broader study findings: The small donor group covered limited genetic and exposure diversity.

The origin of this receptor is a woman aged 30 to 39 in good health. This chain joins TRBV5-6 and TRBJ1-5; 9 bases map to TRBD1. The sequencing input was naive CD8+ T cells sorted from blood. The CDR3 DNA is TGTGCCAGCAGCTTAAGAACCGGGACAGGGATGGATCCGGATCAGCCCCAGCATTTT. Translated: CASSLRTGTGMDPDQPQHF.